This T cell receptor (beta chain) was identified in a study of blood T cell repertoires in COVID-19. For the study at large: The United States, Italy and Spain provided the acute and convalescent COVID-19 samples. T cells, B-cell-depleted T cells, or PBMCs provided the cDNA or gDNA that served as material.

In the authors' workflow: Amplification of reference gene primers provided the estimated nucleated cell counts. Assay used: immunoSEQ multiplex PCR; TCRdb lists only in-frame clones, some missing. V, J and clone size derive from that table, while D and trimming were established from the DNA sequence. This table has 300,000 to 450,000 clones, around 92% appearing once. One Seattle source followed patients from active infection through their disease course. Germline V lookup: CDR1 MNHEY, CDR2 SVGEGT. With 4 bases removed from V and 0 bases from J, the gap between germline ends came to 6 bases. The CDR3 covers 13 residues.

Material for sequencing was peripheral blood. The chain has TRBV6-2 or TRBV6-3 and TRBJ1-1; D remains ambiguous. The sequence came from a woman aged 25 to 45 with COVID-19, enrolled during active disease. CDR3: CASSLRVNTEAFF. In nucleotides, the CDR3 is TGTGCCAGCAGTTTAAGAGTGAACACTGAAGCTTTCTTT.